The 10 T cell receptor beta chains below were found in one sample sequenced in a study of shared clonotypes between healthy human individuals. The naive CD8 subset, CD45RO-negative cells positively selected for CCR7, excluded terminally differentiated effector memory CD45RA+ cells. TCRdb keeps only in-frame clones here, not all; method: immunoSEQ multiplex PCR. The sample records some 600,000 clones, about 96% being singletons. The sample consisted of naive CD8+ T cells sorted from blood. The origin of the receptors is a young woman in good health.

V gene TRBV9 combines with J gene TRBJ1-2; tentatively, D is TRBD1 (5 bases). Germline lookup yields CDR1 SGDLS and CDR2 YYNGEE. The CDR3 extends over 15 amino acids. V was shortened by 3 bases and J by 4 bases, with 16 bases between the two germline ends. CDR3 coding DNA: TGTGCCAGCAGCGCCTTTTCGACAGCAAGCTATGGCTACACCTTC. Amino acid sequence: CASSAFSTASYGYTF.

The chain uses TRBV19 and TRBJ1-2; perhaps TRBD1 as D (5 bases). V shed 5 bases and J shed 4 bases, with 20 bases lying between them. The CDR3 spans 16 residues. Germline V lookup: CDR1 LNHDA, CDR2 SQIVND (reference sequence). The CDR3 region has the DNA TGTGCCAGTAGTGCCAGGGACCGAATTCCCCTCTATGGCTACACCTTC. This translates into CASSARDRIPLYGYTF.

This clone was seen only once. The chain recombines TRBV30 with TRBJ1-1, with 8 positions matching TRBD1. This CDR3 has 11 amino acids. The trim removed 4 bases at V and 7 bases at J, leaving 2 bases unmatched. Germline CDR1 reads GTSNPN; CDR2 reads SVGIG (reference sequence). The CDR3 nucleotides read TGTGCCTGGACAGGGGGCCATGAAGCTTTCTTT. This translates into CAWTGGHEAFF.

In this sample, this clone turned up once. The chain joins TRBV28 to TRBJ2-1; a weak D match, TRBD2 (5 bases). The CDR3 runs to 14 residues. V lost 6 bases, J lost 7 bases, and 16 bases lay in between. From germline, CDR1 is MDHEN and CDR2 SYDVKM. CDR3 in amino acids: CASRPAGRTNEQFF. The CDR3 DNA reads TGTGCCAGCAGACCCGCCGGACGGACTAATGAGCAGTTCTTC.

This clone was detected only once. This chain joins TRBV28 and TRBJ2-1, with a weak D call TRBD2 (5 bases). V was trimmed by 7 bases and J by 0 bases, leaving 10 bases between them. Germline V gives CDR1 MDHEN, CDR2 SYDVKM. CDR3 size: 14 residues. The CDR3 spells CASKEAGSYNEQFF. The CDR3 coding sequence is TGTGCCAGCAAGGAGGCTGGCTCCTACAATGAGCAGTTCTTC.

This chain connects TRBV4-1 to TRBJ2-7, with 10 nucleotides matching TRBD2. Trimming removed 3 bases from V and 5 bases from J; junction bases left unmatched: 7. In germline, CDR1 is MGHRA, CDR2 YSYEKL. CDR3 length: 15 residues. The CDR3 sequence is CASSHRASGSHEQYF. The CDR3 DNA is TGCGCCAGCAGCCACCGTGCTAGCGGGAGCCACGAGCAGTACTTC.

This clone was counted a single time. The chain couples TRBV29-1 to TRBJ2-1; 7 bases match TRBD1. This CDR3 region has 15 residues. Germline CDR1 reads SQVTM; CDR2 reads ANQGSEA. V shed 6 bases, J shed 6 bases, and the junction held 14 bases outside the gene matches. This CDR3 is CSVEILGDSPNEQFF. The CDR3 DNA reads TGCAGCGTCGAAATCCTCGGGGACAGCCCCAATGAGCAGTTCTTC.

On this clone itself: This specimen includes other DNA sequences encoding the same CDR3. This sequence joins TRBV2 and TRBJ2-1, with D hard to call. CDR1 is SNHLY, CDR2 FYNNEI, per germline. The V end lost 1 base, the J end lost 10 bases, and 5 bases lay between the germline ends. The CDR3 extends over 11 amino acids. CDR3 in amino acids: CASSEVVEQFF. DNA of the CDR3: TGTGCCAGCAGTGAAGTAGTAGAGCAGTTCTTC.

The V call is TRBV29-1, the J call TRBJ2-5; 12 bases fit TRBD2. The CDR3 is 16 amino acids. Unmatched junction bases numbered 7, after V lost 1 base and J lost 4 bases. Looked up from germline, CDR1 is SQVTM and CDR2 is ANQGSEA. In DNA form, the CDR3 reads TGCAGCGTTGAAGGGACACTAGCGGGGGGAGGAGAGACCCAGTACTTC. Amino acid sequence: CSVEGTLAGGGETQYF. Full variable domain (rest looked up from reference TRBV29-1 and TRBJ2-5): SAVISQKPSRDICQRGTSLTIQCQVDSQVTMMFWYRQQPGQSLTLIATANQGSEATYESGFVIDKFPISRPNLTFSTLTVSNMSPEDSSIYLCSVEGTLAGGGETQYFGPGTRLLVL.

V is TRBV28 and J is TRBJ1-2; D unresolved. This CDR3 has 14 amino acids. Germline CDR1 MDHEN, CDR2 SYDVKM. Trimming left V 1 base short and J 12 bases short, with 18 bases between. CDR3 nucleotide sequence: TGTGCCAGCAGTTTATCACCCGGAGGAGGCCCGAACACCTTC. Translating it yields CASSLSPGGGPNTF.